This T cell receptor beta chain is drawn from a study of blood T cell repertoires in COVID-19. Germline CDR1 is KGHSH and CDR2 is LQKENI. The CDR3 loop spans 15 amino acids. With 3 bases clipped from V and 0 bases from J, the junction kept 2 bases outside the gene matches. The repertoire was sequenced with immunoSEQ multiplex PCR; TCRdb's copy has only in-frame clones and lacks some. The table lists 150,000 to 200,000 clones, around 89% of them singletons. This clonotype originated in a man aged 45-65 years with acute or convalescent COVID-19. The rearrangement joins TRBV18 to TRBJ2-1; 7 bases line up with TRBD2. The sequenced material came from peripheral blood. The CDR3 region is CASSPGEGSYNEQFF. The CDR3 DNA is TGTGCCAGCTCACCTGGGGAGGGCTCCTACAATGAGCAGTTCTTC. The whole variable domain, filled in from reference TRBV18 and TRBJ2-1, reads NAGVMQNPRHLVRRRGQEARLRCSPMKGHSHVYWYRQLPEEGLKFMVYLQKENIIDESGMPKERFSAEFPKEGPSILRIQQVVRGDSAAYFCASSPGEGSYNEQFFGPGTRLTVL.